The clone carrying this T cell receptor (beta chain) was picked up many times. This record comes from a study of T-cell reconstitution after alpha-beta-depleted transplantation in children. The CDR3 contains 17 residues. J gave up 4 bases and V 4 bases, and 11 bases lay outside the gene matches. The germline CDR1 and CDR2 sequences are SGHRS and YFSETQ. Unique molecular identifiers featured in how the TCRbeta library was prepared. MiXCR, run by TCRdb on the PCR reads, gives a single entry per CDR3 protein. The top ten clones hold around 24% of a sample with around 300,000 distinct CDR3 sequences, 9.5% to 13% of them seen once.

Sample: peripheral blood, taken 180 days after TCRalphabeta/CD19-depleted stem cell transplant. This chain joins TRBV5-1 and TRBJ2-7; 13 positions match TRBD2. The receptor's source is a male patient aged 2 to 9 who had a stem cell transplant for chronic granulomatous disease, so the T cells may come from the graft donor. CDR3 sequence reads: CASSHGLAGAQIYEQYF. Here the CDR3 DNA reads TGCGCCAGCAGCCACGGACTAGCGGGAGCCCAGATTTACGAGCAGTACTTC.